This TCR beta chain was identified during a study of early T cells in non-severe SARS-CoV-2 infection. Across the whole study: Unsorted whole blood bulk RNA was sequenced, with unpaired chains. Study-level findings and limits: The study's VDJdb matching favored anti-spike CD8 responses and missed private and CD4 specificities.

This clonotype was picked up a small number of times. Its antigen is still unknown. V shed 2 bases and J 4 bases; nucleotides not matched to a gene: 4. The CDR3 has 14 amino acids. The protocol attached unique molecular identifiers to individual cDNA molecules. TCRdb reanalysed the 5' RACE reads using MiXCR and keeps one entry per CDR3 protein. The repertoire consists of almost 45,000 distinct CDR3 sequences, with 5.5% to 6.5% occurring once and the leading ten covering roughly an eighth. Sequences were obtained from whole blood. This TCR derives from an adult who was a healthcare worker with PCR-confirmed SARS-CoV-2 infection or an uninfected control (not recorded which). The chain is built from TRBV12-3 or TRBV12-4 and TRBJ2-7; 8 nucleotides match TRBD1. CDR3 DNA: TGTGCCAGCAGTTTAAGGGACAGGATTTACGAGCAGTACTTC. It yields the protein CASSLRDRIYEQYF.